This TCR beta chain was sequenced for a study of T cells in Graves' hyperthyroidism and ophthalmopathy (dated by TCRdb to between 2018 and 2020). Context from the whole study: Peripheral blood was collected at initial diagnosis, before any treatment. To identify distinguishing TCR V-J signatures, a discovery cohort of about 100 patients was used, comprising roughly 45 with Graves' ophthalmopathy and 57 with stable Graves' hyperthyroidism. Whether ophthalmopathy could be predicted prospectively was tested in an independent validation cohort made up of roughly 19 hyperthyroidism patients plus 17 patients who later progressed to ophthalmopathy. The 100 or so discovery patients were divided at random into training and test sets in a 7:3 ratio. In about 6 Graves' hyperthyroidism patients, the study also compared T-cell repertoires from thyroid tissue with T-cell repertoires from blood. After blood sampling, hyperthyroidism patients were treated with methimazole at a starting dose of 30 mg daily, and ophthalmopathy patients were treated with high-dose intravenous methylprednisolone. The paper reports TCR Vbeta CDR3 sequencing of over 120 peripheral blood samples: 43 ophthalmopathy, under 80 hyperthyroidism and approximately 17 progressor patients. What the authors observed across the whole study: Sample size was not statistically predetermined, and investigators were not blinded to group allocation. A model built on a 13 V-J signature distinguished ophthalmopathy from stable hyperthyroidism, reaching 85% to 90% sensitivity and approximately 83% specificity in cross-validation and 80%/75% in testing. During validation, the model predicted progression to ophthalmopathy a median of approximately 6 months ahead of onset, with roughly 65% sensitivity and less than 85% specificity. Most expanded thyroid clonotypes (frequency above 0.001) were also detected in blood, a finding suggesting that blood repertoires may reflect thyroid immune responses.

The TCR beta CDR3 regions were amplified from the RNA transcripts. For the first round of RT-PCR on the TCR CDR3, the HTBI primer set was used together with the Qiagen OneStep RT-PCR kit. The libraries were constructed in a second round of multiplex PCR and then size-selected and purified. The libraries were sequenced on an Illumina HiSeq2000 using paired-end 100 bp reads. The study's own analysis went as follows. SOAPnuke was used to process the raw data, throwing out any read that contained adapters or uncalled bases, had a mean Phred below 15, or lacked an exact constant-primer or identifier match. COPE v1.2.5 was used to merge high-quality paired reads, and clonotypes were defined as unique nucleotide sequences. MiTCR v1.1 was used to align clonotypes to the IMGT TRBV, TRBD and TRBJ reference segments. The analysis was restricted to V-J combinations with a frequency above 0.0001, which together covered approximately 99% of the repertoires. A TCS score was defined as the ratio of F50 (clonal expansion) to E x V (chaos), with BLOSUM62-based TCRdist applied between CDR3 peptides within each V-J. Welch's t-statistics and random forest reduced approximately 520 V-J features to around 14, which were used in a naive Bayes classifier (R e1071). TCRdb's own reprocessing of the public reads used fastp at Q25 and MiXCR and kept productive beta chains. Every distinct CDR3 protein forms one entry, paired with its most common genes and DNA. The V and J calls here are based on TCRdb, not the publication. This sample comprises more than 500,000 distinct CDR3 sequences, 15% to 20% of them detected only once. 3% to 4% of the sample belongs to the ten largest clones.

This clonotype was found many times. What this receptor recognizes is not known. Per-nucleotide qualities are absent, and no much larger clonotype sits a single base away. A patient counted as having stable Graves' hyperthyroidism if no progression to ophthalmopathy occurred over 18 months of follow-up. Hyperthyroidism patients were newly diagnosed, with disease duration under 2 months, and aged 18 to 65 years. The study excluded patients with uncontrolled infections, other autoimmune diseases, pregnancy or lactation. Diagnoses were established on the basis of clinical symptoms, serum thyroxine and TRAb, thyroid ultrasound, and orbital computed tomography. PBMCs were isolated from about 9 ml of fresh peripheral blood by Ficoll-Paque density gradient centrifugation. Total RNA was extracted using Trizol reagent, and RNA quality was assessed on an Agilent 2100 Bioanalyzer. V drops 2 bases and J drops 5 bases, leaving 10 bases in between. Taken from cysteine to phenylalanine, the CDR3 has 13 residues. This entry keeps only the CDR3 DNA: 39 bases, framed from base 1. Reading the germline V gene (reference sequence) gives CDR1 MNHEY and CDR2 SMNVEV.

Sequencing was performed on blood. Recombination linked TRBV27 to TRBJ2-7, with TRBD1 tentatively as D gene (6 bases match). The source of this sequence is a woman in her thirties with Graves' hyperthyroidism. The DNA reads as follows: TGTGCCAGCAGTTTAGGGGGCGTAAACGAGCAGTACTTC. Its coded protein is CASSLGGVNEQYF.